These T cell receptor beta chains were read from a single sample in a study of blood T cell repertoires in COVID-19. The repertoire was sequenced with immunoSEQ multiplex PCR; TCRdb's copy has only in-frame clones and lacks some. The data hold about 160,000 clones, with approximately 82% observed a single time. Material for sequencing was peripheral blood. All receptors come from an elderly woman with acute or convalescent COVID-19. CDR3s include the opening cysteine and the closing phenylalanine or tryptophan. Fields, in order: J gene, clone size, CDR3 length, D gene, V gene, CDR3 DNA, CDR3 protein. D genes are given only for firm matches. For some rows the clone size is stated as once, few or many, or as a class when expanded; others skip it.

TRBJ2-1 . 14 . TRBV19 TGTGCCAGTAGTATAGGAGTCCCTTACAATGAGCAGTTCTTC CASSIGVPYNEQFF
TRBJ2-5 . 13 TRBD1 TRBV10-3 TGTGCCATCAGTACCGGACAGGACCCGACCCAGTACTTC CAISTGQDPTQYF
TRBJ2-4 . 14 TRBD1 TRBV29-1 TGCAGCGTTAGAGAGACAGGGGCCAAAAACATTCAGTACTTC CSVRETGAKNIQYF
TRBJ2-2 . 13 . TRBV30 TGTGCCTGGAGGAGGGGGGGTACCGGGGAGCTGTTTTTT CAWRRGGTGELFF
TRBJ1-1 . 13 . TRBV5-1 TGCGCCAGCAGCCCTACAGCGAACACTGAAGCTTTCTTT CASSPTANTEAFF
TRBJ2-2 . 15 TRBD1 TRBV30 TGTGCCTGGAGTATAAGGACAGGGTCAAGCGGGGAGCTGTTTTTT CAWSIRTGSSGELFF
TRBJ2-7 . 15 . TRBV5-4 TGTGCCAGCAGCTCAATCGGGGTGCCGGCCTACGAGCAGTACTTC CASSSIGVPAYEQYF
TRBJ1-6 . 13 . TRBV21-1 TGTGCCAGCAGCGGGACAAGTAATTCACCCCTCCACTTT CASSGTSNSPLHF
TRBJ2-1 few 15 TRBD2 TRBV9 TGTGCCAGCAGCAAAGCGGGAGGGCCCTACAATGAGCAGTTCTTC CASSKAGGPYNEQFF
TRBJ2-7 . 12 . TRBV12-5 TGTGCTAGTGGTTTGACAGGTCCCGAGCAGTACTTC CASGLTGPEQYF
TRBJ2-1 . 15 TRBD2 TRBV5-1 TGCGCCAGCAGCTTGGCAGGGACTACTTTCAATGAGCAGTTCTTC CASSLAGTTFNEQFF
TRBJ2-1 . 15 TRBD2 TRBV7-2 TGTGCCAGCAGGGAAGGACTAGCGGGCCTCAATGAGCAGTTCTTC CASREGLAGLNEQFF
TRBJ1-2 . 15 . TRBV27 TGTGCCAGCAGGGCCGAGTGGAGCCGGTTCTTTGGCTACACCTTC CASRAEWSRFFGYTF
TRBJ1-2 . 15 . TRBV21-1 TGTGCCAGCAGCTACCCGGGACAGTCCTTTGGTGGCTACACCTTC CASSYPGQSFGGYTF
TRBJ1-1 . 11 . TRBV5-1 TGCGCCAGCAGCTTGGGGAGCTTGGCTTTCTTT CASSLGSLAFF
TRBJ1-2 . 15 TRBD1 TRBV18 TGTGCCAGCTCACCCAGCCGGGACAGCGCCATTGGCTACACCTTC CASSPSRDSAIGYTF
TRBJ1-1 . 13 . TRBV9 TGTGCCAGCAGCGCCAGGGGATCCACTGAAGCTTTCTTT CASSARGSTEAFF
TRBJ1-2 . 13 . TRBV3-1/TRBV3-2 TGTGCCAGCAGCCCCAAAAGGGAGAGGGGCTACACCTTC CASSPKRERGYTF
TRBJ2-7 . 13 . TRBV11-2 TGTGCCAGCAGCTTAGATCGTGTAAACGAGCAGTACTTC CASSLDRVNEQYF
TRBJ1-3 . 15 . TRBV4-1 TGCGCCAGCAGCCAAGGATGGCAGGGTCGGCACACCATATATTTT CASSQGWQGRHTIYF
TRBJ2-4 . 16 . TRBV6-4 TGTGCCAGCAGTGACAGGGAGGGGGAGGACAAAAACATTCAGTACTTC CASSDREGEDKNIQYF
TRBJ2-7 . 15 . TRBV5-1 TGCGCCAGCAGCTTCCGTGCGGGCGGGACCTACGAGCAGTACTTC CASSFRAGGTYEQYF
TRBJ1-1 . 12 . TRBV12-3/TRBV12-4 TGTGCCAGCCAACTCCAGAACACTGAAGCTTTCTTT CASQLQNTEAFF
TRBJ1-1 . 14 . TRBV24-1 TGTGCCACCAGTGACTTAACCGACTCCGTCGGAGCTTTCTTT CATSDLTDSVGAFF
TRBJ1-1 . 16 TRBD1 TRBV5-1 TGCGCCAGCAGCTGGGCCTCGGGACAGAGGAACACTGAAGCTTTCTTT CASSWASGQRNTEAFF
TRBJ1-2 . 14 TRBD1 TRBV9 TGTGCCAGCAGCGTTCTTGGACAGGGGGGTGGCTACACCTTC CASSVLGQGGGYTF
TRBJ2-2 . 14 . TRBV7-2 TGTGCCAGCGGATTGGGACAGAACACCGGGGAGCTGTTTTTT CASGLGQNTGELFF
TRBJ1-2 . 11 . TRBV7-2 TGTGCCAGCAGCACGGGGTACGGCTACACCTTC CASSTGYGYTF
TRBJ2-1 . 17 TRBD2 TRBV13 TGTGCCAGCAGCTCGTGGACTAGCGGGAGGGCCTTCAATGAGCAGTTCTTC CASSSWTSGRAFNEQFF
TRBJ1-1 . 14 TRBD1 TRBV5-1 TGCGCCAGCAGCTTGGTTGGGGATACAGGGGCAGCTTTCTTT CASSLVGDTGAAFF
TRBJ2-1 . 14 . TRBV2 TGTGCCAGCAGGCCCGGACAATCCCCCAATGAGCAGTTCTTC CASRPGQSPNEQFF
TRBJ1-1 once 11 . TRBV20-1 TGCAGTGCTAGAGAAGGGGTGGGAGCTTTCTTT CSAREGVGAFF
TRBJ2-1 . 14 TRBD1 TRBV4-1 TGCGCCAGCAGCCGACAGGGAACGGCCGATGAGCAGTTCTTC CASSRQGTADEQFF
TRBJ2-7 . 15 TRBD1 TRBV28 TGTGCCAGCACCCAACCGGGACAGGGGCCCTACGAGCAGTACTTC CASTQPGQGPYEQYF
TRBJ1-1 . 14 . TRBV10-1 TGCGCCAGCAGTGAGTCGCTCGGCGGCACTGAAGCTTTCTTT CASSESLGGTEAFF
TRBJ1-2 . 15 TRBD1 TRBV5-4 TGTGCCAGCAGCCTCGGACAGGGGCCTAACTATGGCTACACCTTC CASSLGQGPNYGYTF
TRBJ2-1 . 16 TRBD2 TRBV7-2 TGTGCCAGCAGCCTTGTTGGGACTAGCAGGAACAATGAGCAGTTCTTC CASSLVGTSRNNEQFF
TRBJ1-2 . 14 TRBD1 TRBV3-1/TRBV3-2 TGTGCCAGCAGCCAGGGTCGGACAGGGAGGAACTACACCTTC CASSQGRTGRNYTF
TRBJ1-4 once 14 . TRBV9 TGTGCCAGCAGCGTAGATGTCGGTAATGAAAAACTGTTTTTT CASSVDVGNEKLFF
TRBJ1-5 . 15 TRBD1 TRBV5-1 TGCGCCAGCAGCTTGGAGGGACAGGGAAACCAGCCCCAGCATTTT CASSLEGQGNQPQHF
TRBJ2-5 . 15 . TRBV5-1 TGCGCCAGTCGAACCACCGCAGGGTTAGAAGAGACCCAGTACTTC CASRTTAGLEETQYF
TRBJ2-7 . 15 . TRBV14 TGTGCCAGCAGCCAAGCGGGGGGCGGGAGAATCGAGCAGTACTTC CASSQAGGGRIEQYF
TRBJ2-3 . 14 TRBD1 TRBV5-1 TGCGCCAGCAGTTTGACAGGGACCGGGGATACGCAGTATTTT CASSLTGTGDTQYF
TRBJ2-1 . 14 TRBD1 TRBV9 TGTGCCAGCAGCGGAGGGACAGGGGGCAATGAGCAGTTCTTC CASSGGTGGNEQFF
TRBJ2-7 few 13 . TRBV3-1/TRBV3-2 TGTGCCAGCCGAGAGGGGGTGTCCTACGAGCAGTACTTC CASREGVSYEQYF
TRBJ2-1 . 12 TRBD2 TRBV27 TGTGCCAGCAGCCTACTAGCGGGAGGCCCAGTCTTC CASSLLAGGPVF
TRBJ2-1 . 17 TRBD2 TRBV28 TGTGCCAGCAGCTCACCCTCGGCTAGCGGGAAGAACAATGAGCAGTTCTTC CASSSPSASGKNNEQFF
TRBJ2-3 few 13 TRBD1 TRBV14 TGTGCCAGCAGTCGGACAGGGCCAGATACGCAGTATTTT CASSRTGPDTQYF
TRBJ1-1 . 15 . TRBV19 TGTGCCAGTAGTATAACAACGAAGATGAACACTGAAGCTTTCTTT CASSITTKMNTEAFF
TRBJ1-1 . 13 . TRBV6-5 TGTGCCAGCAGGTTCGGACATAACACTGAAGCTTTCTTT CASRFGHNTEAFF
TRBJ2-3 . 15 . TRBV19 TGTGCCAGTAGTGGGGCAGGGGTAAGCACAGATACGCAGTATTTT CASSGAGVSTDTQYF
TRBJ1-4 once 15 . TRBV6-5 TGTGCCAGCAGGGGGGGAGAGGCAACTAATGAAAAACTGTTTTTT CASRGGEATNEKLFF
TRBJ2-1 once 17 . TRBV7-9 TGTGCCAGCAGCTTAGGGGCCCAGCTCGGCTCCTACAATGAGCAGTTCTTC CASSLGAQLGSYNEQFF